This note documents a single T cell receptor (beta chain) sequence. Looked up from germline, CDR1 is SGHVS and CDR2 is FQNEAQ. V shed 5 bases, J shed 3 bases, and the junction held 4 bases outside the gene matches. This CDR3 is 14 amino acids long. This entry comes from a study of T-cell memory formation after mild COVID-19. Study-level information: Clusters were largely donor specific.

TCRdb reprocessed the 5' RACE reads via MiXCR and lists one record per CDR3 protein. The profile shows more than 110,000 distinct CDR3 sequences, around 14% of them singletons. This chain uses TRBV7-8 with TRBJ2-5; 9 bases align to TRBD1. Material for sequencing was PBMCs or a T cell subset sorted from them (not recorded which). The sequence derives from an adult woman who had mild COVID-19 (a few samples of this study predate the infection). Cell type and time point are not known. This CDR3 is CASSLRDREETQYF. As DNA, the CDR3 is TGTGCCAGCAGCCTCCGGGACAGGGAAGAGACCCAGTACTTC.